Presented here are 7 T cell receptor beta chains from one specimen sequenced in a study of CDR3 diversity in severe acne. TCRdb re-called the PCR reads through MiXCR, storing one row per CDR3 protein. This table holds about 90,000 distinct CDR3 sequences, approximately 49% found once. Sequencing input: blood. These receptors originate from a male donor with severe acne vulgaris.

V usage is TRBV6-5 and J usage is TRBJ2-1, with D perhaps TRBD2 (6 bases). Trimming shortened V by 2 bases and J by 3 bases, and 11 bases separated the two germline ends. Looked up from germline, CDR1 is MNHEY and CDR2 is SVGAGI. The CDR3 extends over 15 amino acids. The DNA of the CDR3 is TGTGCCAGCAGTTACGGTGGGGGGAGCTACAATGAGCAGTTCTTC. Protein product: CASSYGGGSYNEQFF.

Ten or more counts support this clonotype. The chain couples TRBV5-1 to TRBJ2-3, with D unresolved. In germline, CDR1 is SGHRS, CDR2 YFSETQ. Trimming left V 0 bases short and J 6 bases short, with 11 bases between. This CDR3 comprises 14 residues. This CDR3 reads CASSLGALQDTQYF. The CDR3 nucleotides are TGCGCCAGCAGCTTGGGGGCATTGCAGGATACGCAGTATTTT.

The chain carries TRBV11-2 and TRBJ2-2; D unclear. The CDR3 has 14 amino acids. Looked up from germline, CDR1 is SGHAT and CDR2 is FQNNGV. Trimming removed 1 base at V and 7 bases at J, with 10 bases between. This CDR3 reads CASSLVIFSGELFF. The CDR3 region has the DNA TGTGCCAGCAGCTTAGTCATTTTTAGCGGGGAGCTGTTTTTT.

This clonotype was picked up many times. V is TRBV11-3 and J is TRBJ2-7; D possibly matches TRBD1 or TRBD2 (5 bases each). Germline V gene sequence: CDR1 SGHNT, CDR2 YENEEA. This CDR3 has 13 amino acids. The germline V and J ends were trimmed by 5 bases and 2 bases, with 10 bases remaining between them. The chain's CDR3 is CASSPGTAYEQYF. CDR3 nucleotides: TGTGCCAGCAGCCCGGGGACCGCCTACGAGCAGTACTTC.

As concerns this clonotype: It is unclear where the CDR3 begins or ends on the DNA, so no DNA is shown, and the CDR3 is as TCRdb lists it. The gene calls are TRBV20-1 and TRBJ1-6; the table calls TRBD1, which could not be checked here. Germline CDR1 is DFQATT and CDR2 is SNEGSKA (reference sequence). From its first to its last residue, the CDR3 has 21 amino acids. The CDR3 protein is CSARGAIEGGGYTFGSGTLHF.

Ten or more counts support this clonotype. This rearrangement joins TRBV24-1 to TRBJ2-7, with 7 bases fitting TRBD2. This CDR3 contains 17 residues. CDR1 is KGHDR and CDR2 is SFDVKD in the germline V gene. The V and J ends lost 1 base and 7 bases, in that order; junction bases with no gene match: 15. The CDR3 region is CATSDFPRLAGEGEQYF. The CDR3 DNA is TGTGCCACCAGTGATTTCCCGAGGTTGGCGGGAGAGGGGGAGCAGTACTTC.

This chain connects TRBV12-3 or TRBV12-4 to TRBJ2-5, with TRBD2 matching 11 bases. The V and J ends lost 5 bases and 4 bases, in that order; junction bases with no gene match: 3. This CDR3 has 14 residues. The CDR3 coding sequence is TGTGCCAGCAGTCTCCTAGCGGGAGGAGAGACCCAGTACTTC. Translation gives CASSLLAGGETQYF.